This T cell receptor beta chain was recovered during a study of T cells after posttransplantation cyclophosphamide (dated by TCRdb to between 2015 and 2016). Regarding the complete study: Using TRB sequencing, the study followed how the T cell repertoire reconstituted after myeloablative bone marrow transplantation in which posttransplantation cyclophosphamide served as GVHD prophylaxis. Antigen receptor sequencing covered samples from approximately 38 PTCy-treated patients and some 15 of their related bone marrow donors. Blood from all 35 or so PTCy patients who had 1-year posttransplant specimens underwent TRB sequencing. TRB sequencing was also done on up to about 3 additional blood samples from 2 to 5.2 years after transplant in 3 patients, and on pretransplant blood from several patients. Because TRA and TRB clonality were tightly correlated in 8 or 9 samples, subsequent TCR analyses were focused on TRB only. Public TRB sequences were compared against a database of over 3,000 sequences linked to responses to pathogens, tumor antigens, self-antigens and alloantigens. The research as a whole found: The TRB repertoires of T cells infiltrating skin or GI tract showed only limited overlap with the TRB repertoires of T cells in blood. Donor-recipient similarity was low at 1-2 months but increased during the first year, and donor CD8+ memory clones often dominated later blood repertoires. Across 35 to 55 patients, TRB clonality was highly associated with recipient CMV seropositivity and CMV reactivation, and diversity in PTCy patients was similar to diversity in CNI/methotrexate controls.

According to the germline V gene, CDR1 reads LGHNA and CDR2 reads YNFKEQ. The CDR3 numbers 14 residues from cysteine through phenylalanine. Solely the CDR3 DNA is kept, with 42 bases framed from the first base. V is pruned by 0 bases and J by 8 bases, leaving 6 bases of the junction without a gene match. Genomic DNA was the input for TRB sequencing, which was run either with the immunoSEQ assay at survey resolution or with the hsTCRB kit. Per the source publication's procedure: Initial read processing used immunoSEQ software, and repertoire analyses used the LymphoSeq R package. Clonality was computed as 1 minus normalized Shannon entropy; Gini coefficient was also calculated for each TRB dataset. Phenotypes of unsorted samples were inferred by mapping TRB sequences from sorted subsets of the recipient or donor onto unsorted samples of the same recipient. Entries here come from immuneACCESS through TCRdb and include only in-frame sequences with V and J called. Some clones fail to appear in such tables; in the studies checked, an unresolved V gene covers under half of the shortfall, and the cause of the remainder is unknown. The D gene and trimming were derived from the DNA, and the V and J assignments and clone size from that table. The sample counts about 25,000 clones, each observed more than once. The ten most abundant clones make up approximately 1.5% of the sample.

On the day of marrow donation, related bone marrow donors gave peripheral blood samples. Peripheral blood and bone marrow mononuclear cells were isolated by Ficoll-Hypaque density centrifugation and were cryopreserved. This clone has a count of ten or more. The clone's antigen remains unknown. Per-base quality was not reported, and no clone a single base away is much larger than it. Sequenced: PBMCs. This clonotype originated in a man aged 45-65 years in good health, CMV-negative, and a related stem cell transplant donor. The V and J segments used are TRBV4-2 and TRBJ2-5; TRBD2 aligns with 7 central bases. The nucleotide sequence is given as TGTGCCAGCAGCCAAGAGGGGGGGTCGGGAACCCAGTACTTC. It is translated as CASSQEGGSGTQYF.